This is a list of T cell receptor beta chains from one sample in a study of Tregs in tolerant kidney transplant recipients. This table comes from immunoSEQ multiplex PCR, and its TCRdb copy is limited to in-frame clones, with some not included. The sample lists 110,000 or so clones; approximately 90% were seen once. Sequencing used CD4+ T cells from blood. All receptors derive from a human donor in good health. Both conserved end residues are part of each CDR3. A D gene is named only where the DNA matches it firmly. Clone size is stated in some rows and not others, as once, few, many or a class when expanded.

16	TRBD2	TRBV5-1	once	TRBJ2-1	CASSLPRLAGTNEQFF	TGCGCCAGCAGCTTGCCCCGACTAGCGGGGACCAATGAGCAGTTCTTC
11	TRBD1	TRBV11-2	many	TRBJ1-1	CASSSGQGAFF	TGTGCCAGCAGCTCGGGACAGGGAGCTTTCTTT
16	NA	TRBV7-2	NA	TRBJ2-7	CASSSNGGNPAYEQYF	TGTGCCAGCAGCTCTAACGGGGGAAACCCAGCCTACGAGCAGTACTTC
17	NA	TRBV7-6	NA	TRBJ2-1	CASSLEGLNYGLNEQFF	TGTGCCAGCAGCTTAGAGGGTTTGAACTACGGGTTGAATGAGCAGTTCTTC
16	TRBD1	TRBV18	NA	TRBJ1-2	CASSPDRGFPNYGYTF	TGTGCCAGCTCACCGGACAGGGGGTTTCCTAACTATGGCTACACCTTC
15	TRBD1	TRBV5-4	NA	TRBJ2-1	CASSAGTGEGNEQFF	TGTGCCAGCAGCGCCGGGACAGGGGAAGGCAATGAGCAGTTCTTC
13	TRBD1	TRBV6-5	NA	TRBJ1-1	CASSYTGQGRAFF	TGTGCCAGCAGTTACACTGGACAGGGCAGAGCTTTCTTT
14	TRBD1	TRBV11-2	NA	TRBJ2-7	CASSLRTGVYEQYF	TGTGCCAGCAGCTTGAGGACAGGAGTCTACGAGCAGTACTTC
11	NA	TRBV19	NA	TRBJ2-7	CASSILGEQYF	TGTGCCAGTAGTATTCTCGGAGAGCAGTACTTC
12	NA	TRBV7-3	NA	TRBJ2-3	CASSLEGDTQYF	TGTGCCAGCAGCTTAGAAGGAGATACGCAGTATTTT
19	TRBD2	TRBV7-2	NA	TRBJ2-1	CASSFTSGGAGSAYNEQFF	TGTGCCAGCAGTTTTACTAGCGGGGGGGCCGGGAGCGCCTACAATGAGCAGTTCTTC
17	TRBD2	TRBV5-4	NA	TRBJ2-2	CASSHPLLAGGPGELFF	TGTGCCAGCAGCCACCCCCTTCTAGCGGGGGGCCCCGGGGAGCTGTTTTTT
14	NA	TRBV6-5	NA	TRBJ2-2	CASSLDISTGELFF	TGTGCCAGCAGCCTGGACATTTCAACCGGGGAGCTGTTTTTT
15	TRBD1	TRBV6-6	NA	TRBJ1-2	CASSYEAGSGGGYTF	TGTGCCAGCAGTTACGAGGCCGGGTCAGGGGGTGGCTACACCTTC
15	NA	TRBV13	NA	TRBJ2-3	CASSLGGRAADTQYF	TGTGCCAGCAGCTTAGGGGGCCGGGCGGCAGATACGCAGTATTTT
17	NA	TRBV4-1	NA	TRBJ2-1	CASSQEGWLEPYNEQFF	TGCGCCAGCAGCCAAGAGGGGTGGCTTGAGCCTTACAATGAGCAGTTCTTC
12	NA	TRBV7-9	NA	TRBJ2-1	CASSPLFDEQFF	TGTGCCAGCAGCCCACTATTCGATGAGCAGTTCTTC
15	NA	TRBV30	NA	TRBJ1-4	CAWGGRGLSNEKLFF	TGTGCCTGGGGGGGCAGGGGACTTTCTAATGAAAAACTGTTTTTT
14	NA	TRBV5-4	NA	TRBJ1-2	CASRRPGVDYGYTF	TGTGCCAGCAGACGGCCAGGGGTGGACTATGGCTACACCTTC
18	NA	TRBV19	once	TRBJ1-5	CASSLSRVTGRSNQPQHF	TGTGCCAGTAGTCTCTCCAGGGTAACGGGCCGTAGCAATCAGCCCCAGCATTTT
14	TRBD1	TRBV9	once	TRBJ1-1	CASSVTGGNTEAFF	TGTGCCAGCAGCGTCACAGGGGGGAACACTGAAGCTTTCTTT
14	TRBD1	TRBV9	NA	TRBJ1-4	CASSPQGQGEKLFF	TGTGCCAGCAGCCCTCAGGGACAGGGAGAAAAACTGTTTTTT
13	NA	TRBV6-5	once	TRBJ1-1	CASSRQGSTEAFF	TGTGCCAGCAGCCGTCAGGGCTCCACTGAAGCTTTCTTT
13	NA	TRBV9	NA	TRBJ1-1	CASSALGGTEAFF	TGTGCCAGCAGCGCCTTGGGAGGCACTGAAGCTTTCTTT
16	NA	TRBV7-3	NA	TRBJ2-6	CASSVSQSSGANVLTF	TGTGCCAGCAGCGTTAGTCAAAGCTCTGGGGCCAACGTCCTGACTTTC
14	TRBD2	TRBV18	NA	TRBJ2-5	CASSPTSAQETQYF	TGTGCCAGCTCACCCACTAGCGCCCAAGAGACCCAGTACTTC
16	TRBD2	TRBV18	NA	TRBJ2-7	CASSPRTRGEGYEQYF	TGTGCCAGCTCCCCTAGGACTAGAGGGGAAGGCTACGAGCAGTACTTC
13	NA	TRBV4-1	NA	TRBJ2-5	CASSPSPVGRANF	TGCGCCAGCAGCCCCTCTCCGGTGGGGCGGGCCAACTTC
17	NA	TRBV11-2	NA	TRBJ1-3	CASSLEDSSFSGNTIYF	TGTGCCAGCAGCTTAGAGGACAGCTCGTTCTCTGGAAACACCATATATTTT
15	NA	TRBV18	NA	TRBJ1-2	CASSPRTTDNYGYTF	TGTGCCAGCTCACCACGGACAACCGACAACTATGGCTACACCTTC
13	NA	TRBV11-2	NA	TRBJ1-2	CASSLDPVYGYTF	TGTGCCAGCAGCTTAGACCCGGTCTATGGCTACACCTTC
14	NA	TRBV5-3	few	TRBJ2-1	CARSLALRGDEQFF	TGTGCCAGAAGCCTCGCCCTGAGAGGGGATGAGCAGTTCTTC
16	NA	TRBV5-1	NA	TRBJ2-3	CASSSAGRAYSSTQYF	TGCGCCAGCAGTTCCGCCGGCAGGGCCTATTCAAGTACGCAGTATTTT